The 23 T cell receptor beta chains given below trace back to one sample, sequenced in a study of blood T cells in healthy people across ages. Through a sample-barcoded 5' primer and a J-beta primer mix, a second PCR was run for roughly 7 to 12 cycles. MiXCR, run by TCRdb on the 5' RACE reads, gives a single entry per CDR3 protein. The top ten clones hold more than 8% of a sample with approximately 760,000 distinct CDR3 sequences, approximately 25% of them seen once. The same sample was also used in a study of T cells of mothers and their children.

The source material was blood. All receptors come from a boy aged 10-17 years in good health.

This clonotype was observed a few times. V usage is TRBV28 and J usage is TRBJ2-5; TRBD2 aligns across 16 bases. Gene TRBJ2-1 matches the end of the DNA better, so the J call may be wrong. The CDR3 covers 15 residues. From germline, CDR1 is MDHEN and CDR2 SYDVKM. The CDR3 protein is CASTLGTSGRDEQFF. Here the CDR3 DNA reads TGTGCCAGCACTCTCGGGACTAGCGGGAGGGATGAGCAGTTCTTC.

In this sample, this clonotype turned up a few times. The DNA of the CDR3 is TGTGCCAGCAGTTTATCCCGACAGGGTGACTATGGCTACACCTTC. Its translation is CASSLSRQGDYGYTF. The chain joins TRBV28 to TRBJ1-2; TRBD1 matches 7 bases. CDR1 is MDHEN and CDR2 is SYDVKM in the germline V gene. The CDR3 covers 15 residues. J gave up 3 bases and V 1 base, and 5 bases lay outside the gene matches.

CDR3 coding DNA: TGTGCCAGCAGTTTATCGTTGGACACGTTTTCTGAAAAACTGTTTTTT. Translation: CASSLSLDTFSEKLFF. The rearrangement uses TRBV27 and TRBJ1-4, with D possibly matching TRBD1 (5 bases). The CDR3 loop spans 16 amino acids. Looked up from germline, CDR1 is MNHEY and CDR2 is SMNVEV (reference sequence). Trimming stripped 0 bases from V and 7 bases from J, with 15 bases between.

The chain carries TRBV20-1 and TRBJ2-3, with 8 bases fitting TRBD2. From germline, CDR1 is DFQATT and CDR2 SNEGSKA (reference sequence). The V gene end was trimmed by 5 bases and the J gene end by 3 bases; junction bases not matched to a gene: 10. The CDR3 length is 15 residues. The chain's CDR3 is CSAAREGLRTDTQYF. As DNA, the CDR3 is TGCAGTGCTGCCCGGGAGGGCCTGAGAACAGATACGCAGTATTTT.

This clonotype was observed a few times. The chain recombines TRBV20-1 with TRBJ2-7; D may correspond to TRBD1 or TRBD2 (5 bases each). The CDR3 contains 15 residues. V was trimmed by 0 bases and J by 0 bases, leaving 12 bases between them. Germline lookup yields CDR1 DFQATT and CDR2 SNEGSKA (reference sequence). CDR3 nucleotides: TGCAGTGCTAGAGATCCGGCAGGGACCTCCTACGAGCAGTACTTC. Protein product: CSARDPAGTSYEQYF.

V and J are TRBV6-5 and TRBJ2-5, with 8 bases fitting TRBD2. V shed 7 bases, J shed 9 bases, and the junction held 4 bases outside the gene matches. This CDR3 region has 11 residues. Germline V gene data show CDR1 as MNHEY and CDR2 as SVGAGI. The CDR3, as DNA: TGTGCCAGCACGGGAGGGTTGGCCCAGTACTTC. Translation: CASTGGLAQYF.

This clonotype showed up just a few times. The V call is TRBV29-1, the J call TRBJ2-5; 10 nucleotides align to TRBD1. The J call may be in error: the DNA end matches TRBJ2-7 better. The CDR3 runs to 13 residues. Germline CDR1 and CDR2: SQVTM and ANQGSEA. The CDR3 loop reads CSVAGTGDYEQYF. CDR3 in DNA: TGCAGCGTGGCCGGGACAGGGGACTACGAGCAGTACTTC.

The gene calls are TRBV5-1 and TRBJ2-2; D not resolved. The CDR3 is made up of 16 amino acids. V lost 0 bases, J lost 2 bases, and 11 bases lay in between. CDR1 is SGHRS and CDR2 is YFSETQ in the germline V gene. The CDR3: CASSLEARINTGELFF. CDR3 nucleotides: TGCGCCAGCAGCTTGGAAGCGCGGATCAACACCGGGGAGCTGTTTTTT. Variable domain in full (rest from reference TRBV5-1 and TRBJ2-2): KAGVTQTPRYLIKTRGQQVTLSCSPISGHRSVSWYQQTPGQGLQFLFEYFSETQRNKGNFPGRFSGRQFSNSRSEMNVSTLELGDSALYLCASSLEARINTGELFFGEGSRLTVL.

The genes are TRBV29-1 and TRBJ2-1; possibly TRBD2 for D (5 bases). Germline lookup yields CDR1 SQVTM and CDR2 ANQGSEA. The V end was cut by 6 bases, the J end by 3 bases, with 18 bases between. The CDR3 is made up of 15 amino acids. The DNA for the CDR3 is TGCAGCGTCCGAGGGCCGGACTTCTTCTACAATGAGCAGTTCTTC. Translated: CSVRGPDFFYNEQFF.

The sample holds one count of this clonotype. The DNA for the CDR3 is TGTGCCAGCTCACCACCATCGGTGGGGTCTGGGGCCAACGTCCTGACTTTC. It encodes CASSPPSVGSGANVLTF. The chain links TRBV18 to TRBJ2-6; D unclear. The germline V and J ends were trimmed by 0 bases and 1 base, with 10 bases remaining between them. Germline CDR1 KGHSH, CDR2 LQKENI. The CDR3 is made up of 17 amino acids. The full variable domain, completed using reference TRBV18 and TRBJ2-6, is NAGVMQNPRHLVRRRGQEARLRCSPMKGHSHVYWYRQLPEEGLKFMVYLQKENIIDESGMPKERFSAEFPKEGPSILRIQQVVRGDSAAYFCASSPPSVGSGANVLTFGAGSRLTVL.

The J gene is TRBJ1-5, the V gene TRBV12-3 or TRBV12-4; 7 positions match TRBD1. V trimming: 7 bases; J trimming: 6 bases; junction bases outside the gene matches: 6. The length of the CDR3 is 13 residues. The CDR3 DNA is TGTGCCAGCACGCCGAACAGGGGTCAGCCCCAGCATTTT. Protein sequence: CASTPNRGQPQHF.

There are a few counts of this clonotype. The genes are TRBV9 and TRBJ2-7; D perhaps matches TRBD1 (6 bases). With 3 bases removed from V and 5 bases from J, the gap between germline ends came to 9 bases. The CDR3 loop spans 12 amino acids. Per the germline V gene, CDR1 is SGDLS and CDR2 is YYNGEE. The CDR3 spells CASSGAGDEQYF. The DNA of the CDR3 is TGTGCCAGCAGCGGTGCAGGGGACGAGCAGTACTTC.

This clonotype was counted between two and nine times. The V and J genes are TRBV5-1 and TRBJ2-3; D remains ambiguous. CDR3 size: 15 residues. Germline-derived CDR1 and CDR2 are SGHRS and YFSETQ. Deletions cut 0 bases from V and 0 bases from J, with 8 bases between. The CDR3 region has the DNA TGCGCCAGCAGCTTGGTGGTAGGGAGCACAGATACGCAGTATTTT. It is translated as CASSLVVGSTDTQYF.

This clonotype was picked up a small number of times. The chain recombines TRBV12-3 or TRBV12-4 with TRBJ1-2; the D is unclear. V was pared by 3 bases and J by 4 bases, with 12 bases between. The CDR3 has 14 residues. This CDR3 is CASSFGGLGYGYTF. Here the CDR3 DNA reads TGTGCCAGCAGTTTTGGCGGCCTGGGCTATGGCTACACCTTC.

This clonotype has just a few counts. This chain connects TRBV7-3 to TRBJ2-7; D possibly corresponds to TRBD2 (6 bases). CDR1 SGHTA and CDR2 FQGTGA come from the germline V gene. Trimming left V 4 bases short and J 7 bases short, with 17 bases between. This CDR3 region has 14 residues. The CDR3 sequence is CASSSVTLAGEQYF. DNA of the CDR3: TGTGCCAGCAGCTCCGTGACCCTCGCGGGGGAGCAGTACTTC.

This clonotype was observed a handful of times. The DNA of the CDR3 is TGTGCCAGCAGTTCGTCATGGGAGCAGTACTTC. This encodes CASSSSWEQYF. The gene calls are TRBV28 and TRBJ2-7; no clear D gene. V lost 4 bases, J lost 7 bases, and 8 bases lay in between. The CDR3 covers 11 residues. Looked up from germline, CDR1 is MDHEN and CDR2 is SYDVKM.

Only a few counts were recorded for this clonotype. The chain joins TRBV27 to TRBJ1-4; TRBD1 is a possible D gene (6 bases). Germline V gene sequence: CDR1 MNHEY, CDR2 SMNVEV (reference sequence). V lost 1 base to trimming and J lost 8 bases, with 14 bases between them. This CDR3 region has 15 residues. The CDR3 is CASSLWAGDVEKLFF. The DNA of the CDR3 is TGTGCCAGCAGTTTATGGGCAGGGGATGTCGAAAAACTGTTTTTT. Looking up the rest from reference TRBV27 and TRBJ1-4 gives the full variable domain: EAQVTQNPRYLITVTGKKLTVTCSQNMNHEYMSWYRQDPGLGLRQIYYSMNVEVTDKGDVPEGYKVSRKEKRNFPLILESPSPNQTSLYFCASSLWAGDVEKLFFGSGTQLSVL.

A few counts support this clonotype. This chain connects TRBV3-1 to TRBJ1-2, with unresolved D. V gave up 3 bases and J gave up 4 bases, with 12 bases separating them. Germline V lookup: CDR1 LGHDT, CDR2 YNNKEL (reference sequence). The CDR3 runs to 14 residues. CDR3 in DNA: TGTGCCAGCAGCCAGGCACCGGTTACCTATGGCTACACCTTC. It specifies CASSQAPVTYGYTF.

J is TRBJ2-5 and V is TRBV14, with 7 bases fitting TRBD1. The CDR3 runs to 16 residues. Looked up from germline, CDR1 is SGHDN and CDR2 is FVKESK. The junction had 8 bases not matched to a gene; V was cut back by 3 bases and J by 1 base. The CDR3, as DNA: TGTGCCAGCAGCCACGGGTCGGGGACAGCCCAAGAGACCCAGTACTTC. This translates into CASSHGSGTAQETQYF.

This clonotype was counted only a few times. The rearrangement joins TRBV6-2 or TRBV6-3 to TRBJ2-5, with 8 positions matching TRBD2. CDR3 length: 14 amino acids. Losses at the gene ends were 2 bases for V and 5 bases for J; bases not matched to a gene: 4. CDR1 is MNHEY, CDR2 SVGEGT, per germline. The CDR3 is CASSYSGGWETQYF. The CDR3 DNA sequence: TGTGCCAGCAGTTACAGCGGGGGTTGGGAGACCCAGTACTTC.

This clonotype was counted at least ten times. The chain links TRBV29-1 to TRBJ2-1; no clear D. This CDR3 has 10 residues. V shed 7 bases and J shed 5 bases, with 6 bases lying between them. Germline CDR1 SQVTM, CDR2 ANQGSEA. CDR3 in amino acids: CSAGNNEQFF. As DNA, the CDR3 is TGCAGCGCTGGCAACAATGAGCAGTTCTTC.

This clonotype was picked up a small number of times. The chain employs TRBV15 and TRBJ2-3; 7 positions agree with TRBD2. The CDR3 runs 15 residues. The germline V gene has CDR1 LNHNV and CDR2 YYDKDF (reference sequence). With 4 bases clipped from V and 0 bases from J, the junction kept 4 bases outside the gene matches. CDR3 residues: CATSIGGGSTDTQYF. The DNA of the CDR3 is TGTGCCACCAGCATCGGCGGGGGTAGCACAGATACGCAGTATTTT.

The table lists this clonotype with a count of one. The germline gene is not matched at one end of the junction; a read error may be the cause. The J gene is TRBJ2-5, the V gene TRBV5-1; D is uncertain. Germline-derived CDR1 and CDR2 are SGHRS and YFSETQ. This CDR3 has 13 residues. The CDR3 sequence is CVSSLKGEETQYF. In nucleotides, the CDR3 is TGCGTCAGCAGCTTGAAAGGAGAAGAGACCCAGTACTTC.